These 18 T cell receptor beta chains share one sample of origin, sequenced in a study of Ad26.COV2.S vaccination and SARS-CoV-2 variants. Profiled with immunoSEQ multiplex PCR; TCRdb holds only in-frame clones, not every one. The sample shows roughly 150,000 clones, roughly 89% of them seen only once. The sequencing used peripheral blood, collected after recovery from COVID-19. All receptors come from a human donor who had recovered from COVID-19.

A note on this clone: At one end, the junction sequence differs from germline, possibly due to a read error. The CDR3 loop reads CASSLGTGGAESIF. CDR3 DNA sequence: TGTGCCAGCAGCCTAGGGACAGGCGGAGCCGAGTCAATCTTC. V and J are TRBV6-1 and TRBJ2-1; TRBD1 agrees at 8 bases. CDR1 and CDR2 (germline): MNHNS, SASEGT. This CDR3 region has 14 residues.

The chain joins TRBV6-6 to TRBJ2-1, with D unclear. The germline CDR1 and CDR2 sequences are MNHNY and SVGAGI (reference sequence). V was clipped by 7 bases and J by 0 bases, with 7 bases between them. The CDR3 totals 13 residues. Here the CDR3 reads CASNGYSYNEQFF. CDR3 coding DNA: TGTGCCAGCAACGGGTACTCCTACAATGAGCAGTTCTTC.

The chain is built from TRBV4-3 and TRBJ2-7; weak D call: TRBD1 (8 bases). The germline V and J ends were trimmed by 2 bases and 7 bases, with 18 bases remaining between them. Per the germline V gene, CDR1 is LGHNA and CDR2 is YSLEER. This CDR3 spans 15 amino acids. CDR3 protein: CASSQSGTGDQEQYF. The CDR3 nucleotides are TGCGCCAGCAGCCAAAGCGGGACAGGAGATCAAGAGCAGTACTTC.

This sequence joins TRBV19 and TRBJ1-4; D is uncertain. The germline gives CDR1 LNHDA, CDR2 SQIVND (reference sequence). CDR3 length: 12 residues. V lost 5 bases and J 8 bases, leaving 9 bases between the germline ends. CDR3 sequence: CASSGRLEKLFF. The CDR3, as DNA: TGTGCCAGTAGTGGACGGTTGGAAAAACTGTTTTTT.

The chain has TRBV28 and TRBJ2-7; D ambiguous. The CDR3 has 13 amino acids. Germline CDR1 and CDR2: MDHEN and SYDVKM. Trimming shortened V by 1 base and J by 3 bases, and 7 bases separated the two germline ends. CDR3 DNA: TGTGCCAGCAGTTTATCCCCGAGCTACGAGCAGTACTTC. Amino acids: CASSLSPSYEQYF. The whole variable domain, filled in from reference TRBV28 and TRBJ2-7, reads DVKVTQSSRYLVKRTGEKVFLECVQDMDHENMFWYRQDPGLGLRLIYFSYDVKMKEKGDIPEGYSVSREKKERFSLILESASTNQTSMYLCASSLSPSYEQYFGPGTRLTVT.

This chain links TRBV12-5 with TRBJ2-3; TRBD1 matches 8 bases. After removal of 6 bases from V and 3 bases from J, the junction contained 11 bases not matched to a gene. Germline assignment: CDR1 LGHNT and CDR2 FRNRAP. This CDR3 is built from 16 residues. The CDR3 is CASGLLDRDGTDTQYF. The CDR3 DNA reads TGTGCTAGTGGACTTCTGGACAGGGATGGGACAGATACGCAGTATTTT.

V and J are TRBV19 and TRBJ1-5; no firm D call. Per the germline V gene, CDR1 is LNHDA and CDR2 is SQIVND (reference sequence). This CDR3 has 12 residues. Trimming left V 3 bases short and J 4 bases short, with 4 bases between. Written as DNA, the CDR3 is TGTGCCAGTAGTATCCCAAATCAGCCCCAGCATTTT. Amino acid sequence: CASSIPNQPQHF.

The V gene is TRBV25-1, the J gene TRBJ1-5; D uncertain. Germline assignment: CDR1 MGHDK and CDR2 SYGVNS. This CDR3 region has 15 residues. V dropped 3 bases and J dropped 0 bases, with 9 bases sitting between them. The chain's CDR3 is CASSESAYSNQPQHF. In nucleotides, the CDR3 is TGTGCCAGCAGTGAGTCAGCCTATAGCAATCAGCCCCAGCATTTT.

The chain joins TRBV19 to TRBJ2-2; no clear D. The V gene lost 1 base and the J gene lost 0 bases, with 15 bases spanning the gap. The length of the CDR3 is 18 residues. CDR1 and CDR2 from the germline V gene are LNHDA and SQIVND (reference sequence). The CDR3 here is CASSIVARSTTNTGELFF. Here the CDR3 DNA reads TGTGCCAGTAGTATAGTCGCTCGGTCCACAACGAACACCGGGGAGCTGTTTTTT.

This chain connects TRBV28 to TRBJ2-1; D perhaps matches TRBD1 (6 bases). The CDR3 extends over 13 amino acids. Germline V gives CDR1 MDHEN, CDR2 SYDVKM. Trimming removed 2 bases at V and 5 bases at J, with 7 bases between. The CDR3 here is CASSLRDNNEQFF. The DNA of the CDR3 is TGTGCCAGCAGTTTAAGGGACAACAATGAGCAGTTCTTC.

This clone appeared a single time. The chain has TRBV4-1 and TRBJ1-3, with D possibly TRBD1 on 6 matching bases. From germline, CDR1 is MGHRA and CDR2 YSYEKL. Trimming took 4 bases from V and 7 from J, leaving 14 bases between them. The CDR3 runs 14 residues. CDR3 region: CASSREGEGNTIYF. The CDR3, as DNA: TGCGCCAGCAGCCGTGAGGGGGAAGGGAACACCATATATTTT.

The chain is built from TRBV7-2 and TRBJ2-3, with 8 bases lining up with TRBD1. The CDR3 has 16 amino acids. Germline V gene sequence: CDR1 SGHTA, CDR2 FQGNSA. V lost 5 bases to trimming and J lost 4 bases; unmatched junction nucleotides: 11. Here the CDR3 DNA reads TGTGCCAGCAGCCCTAGGGCGACAGGGGCCCCAGATACGCAGTATTTT. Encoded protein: CASSPRATGAPDTQYF.

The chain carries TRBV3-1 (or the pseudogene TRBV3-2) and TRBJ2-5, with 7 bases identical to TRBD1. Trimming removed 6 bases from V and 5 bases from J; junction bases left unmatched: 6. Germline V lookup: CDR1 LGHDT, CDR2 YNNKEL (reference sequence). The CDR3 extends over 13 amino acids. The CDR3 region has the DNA TGTGCCAGCAGACGACAGGGCGTCGAGACCCAGTACTTC. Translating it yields CASRRQGVETQYF.

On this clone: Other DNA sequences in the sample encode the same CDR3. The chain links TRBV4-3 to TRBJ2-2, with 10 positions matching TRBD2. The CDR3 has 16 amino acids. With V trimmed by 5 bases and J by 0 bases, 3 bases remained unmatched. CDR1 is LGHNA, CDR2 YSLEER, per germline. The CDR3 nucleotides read TGCGCCAGCAGCTTAGCGGGGGGTCCGAACACCGGGGAGCTGTTTTTT. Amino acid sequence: CASSLAGGPNTGELFF.

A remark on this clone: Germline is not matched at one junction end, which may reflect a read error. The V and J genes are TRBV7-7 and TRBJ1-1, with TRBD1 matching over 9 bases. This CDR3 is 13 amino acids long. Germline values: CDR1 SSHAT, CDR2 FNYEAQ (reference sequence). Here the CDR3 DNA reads TGTGCTAGCAGCCCTGGGACAGGGACTGAAGCTTTCTTT. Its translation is CASSPGTGTEAFF.

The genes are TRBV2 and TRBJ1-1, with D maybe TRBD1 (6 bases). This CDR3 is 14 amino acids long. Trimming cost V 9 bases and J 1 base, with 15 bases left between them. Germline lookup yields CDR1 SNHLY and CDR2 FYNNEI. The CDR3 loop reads CARRITGKNTEAFF. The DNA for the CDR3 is TGTGCCAGAAGAATAACAGGGAAGAACACTGAAGCTTTCTTT.

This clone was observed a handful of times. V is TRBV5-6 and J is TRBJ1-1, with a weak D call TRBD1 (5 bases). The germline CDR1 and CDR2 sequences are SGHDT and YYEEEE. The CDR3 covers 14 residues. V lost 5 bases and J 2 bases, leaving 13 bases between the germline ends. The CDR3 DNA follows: TGTGCCAGCAGAAGGATCCAGGGAAACACTGAAGCTTTCTTT. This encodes CASRRIQGNTEAFF.

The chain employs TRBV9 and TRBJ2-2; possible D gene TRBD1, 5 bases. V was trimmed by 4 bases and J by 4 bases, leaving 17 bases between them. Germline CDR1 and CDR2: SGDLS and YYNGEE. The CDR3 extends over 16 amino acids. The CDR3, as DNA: TGTGCCAGCAGCCTCCGCGAAGCAGGGATCACCGGGGAGCTGTTTTTT. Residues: CASSLREAGITGELFF.